The table lists the clone carrying this TCR beta chain with a few counts. The data were obtained in a study of beta chain features in type 1 diabetes. Study context: Cell yields, age and gender were similar between patients and healthy donors.

Germline V gives CDR1 SGDLS, CDR2 YYNGEE. The CDR3 loop spans 16 amino acids. The V gene end was trimmed by 4 bases and the J gene end by 7 bases; junction bases not matched to a gene: 13. Isolated RNA was reverse transcribed in full, so expressed TCRB transcripts were sequenced. Sequencing used immunoSEQ multiplex PCR; TCRdb keeps in-frame clones, though not all of them. The sample lists approximately 200,000 clones, 9.6% occurring once. The rearrangement uses TRBV9 and TRBJ2-2; 7 bases align to TRBD2. Sequencing was performed on naive CD4+ T cells from blood. The receptor was isolated from a woman aged 18-35 years in good health. The CDR3 DNA reads TGTGCCAGCAGCCCTATCGGGGGGTCTGAGTTCGGGGAGCTGTTTTTT. This translates into CASSPIGGSEFGELFF. Full variable domain (missing parts from reference TRBV9 and TRBJ2-2): DSGVTQTPKHLITATGQRVTLRCSPRSGDLSVYWYQQSLDQGLQFLIQYYNGEERAKGNILERFSAQQFPDLHSELNLSSLELGDSALYFCASSPIGGSEFGELFFGEGSRLTVL.